This is a list of T cell receptor beta chains from one sample in a study of blood T cell repertoires in COVID-19. Data came from immunoSEQ multiplex PCR; TCRdb stores just in-frame clones and leaves some out. Altogether under 450,000 clones are present, 88% being singletons, with the ten largest covering roughly an eighth. The sequenced sample consisted of peripheral blood. The receptor source for this set is a woman aged 45-65 years with COVID-19, enrolled during active disease. CDR3s leave out the opening cysteine and the closing phenylalanine or tryptophan. Each record gives: J gene, V gene, CDR3 protein.

J gene: TRBJ1-4
V gene: TRBV28
CDR3 protein: ASSLQSTNEKLF

J gene: TRBJ1-1
V gene: TRBV19
CDR3 protein: ASSRGQDTEAF

J gene: TRBJ1-3
V gene: TRBV19
CDR3 protein: ASSMGQFSGNTIY

J gene: TRBJ1-2
V gene: TRBV7-9
CDR3 protein: ASSFGGQGNYGYT

J gene: TRBJ1-1
V gene: TRBV19
CDR3 protein: ASSNNRGTEAF

J gene: TRBJ1-1
V gene: TRBV19
CDR3 protein: ASSITPFMNTEAF

J gene: TRBJ1-6
V gene: TRBV7-9
CDR3 protein: ASRSAGYYNSPLH

J gene: TRBJ1-1
V gene: TRBV27
CDR3 protein: ASNPRGLNTEAF

J gene: TRBJ1-2
V gene: TRBV9
CDR3 protein: ASSAHPGPRGT

J gene: TRBJ1-1
V gene: TRBV7-9
CDR3 protein: ASSPGRLFGAF

J gene: TRBJ1-6
V gene: TRBV5-1
CDR3 protein: ASSPGVDSPLH

J gene: TRBJ2-5
V gene: TRBV29-1
CDR3 protein: SVVSIQGGTQY

J gene: TRBJ1-2
V gene: TRBV28
CDR3 protein: ASSLSVPSNYGYT

J gene: TRBJ2-7
V gene: TRBV6-6
CDR3 protein: ASSYLAGAEEQY

J gene: TRBJ2-3
V gene: TRBV11-2
CDR3 protein: ASSLRGASTDTQY

J gene: TRBJ1-5
V gene: TRBV15
CDR3 protein: ATSRDKMRGQPQH

J gene: TRBJ1-2
V gene: TRBV15
CDR3 protein: ATSSPDRRLYGYT

J gene: TRBJ2-7
V gene: TRBV6-5
CDR3 protein: ASSLNQGEQY

J gene: TRBJ1-2
V gene: TRBV6-5
CDR3 protein: ASGRTGDYGYT

J gene: TRBJ2-3
V gene: TRBV5-1
CDR3 protein: ASSLAEVSTDTQY

J gene: TRBJ2-6
V gene: TRBV4-2
CDR3 protein: ASSEGFREGANVLT

J gene: TRBJ1-5
V gene: TRBV5-5
CDR3 protein: ASSQTPDRGQGQPQH

J gene: TRBJ1-2
V gene: TRBV19
CDR3 protein: ASSLGRGDGYT

J gene: TRBJ1-2
V gene: TRBV24-1
CDR3 protein: ATSDPEGPSGYGYT

J gene: TRBJ2-7
V gene: TRBV3-1/TRBV3-2
CDR3 protein: ASSQGQDSYEQY

J gene: TRBJ2-1
V gene: TRBV19
CDR3 protein: ASSMVQGRHNEQF

J gene: TRBJ1-2
V gene: TRBV19
CDR3 protein: ASRRTGEGYT

J gene: TRBJ2-2
V gene: TRBV19
CDR3 protein: ASSSRFRGLNTGELF

J gene: TRBJ2-3
V gene: TRBV27
CDR3 protein: ASSLMGGVADTQY